What follows describes a single T cell receptor (beta chain). The CDR3 runs to 13 residues. V gave up 2 bases and J gave up 10 bases, with 9 bases separating them. From germline, CDR1 is LGHDT and CDR2 YNNKEL (reference sequence). The sample originates from a study of blood T cell repertoires in COVID-19. Under the authors' procedure: Nucleated cell counts were estimated from reference gene primer amplification. Using immunoSEQ multiplex PCR, the repertoire was profiled, and TCRdb retains in-frame clones only, with some absent. V, J and clone size are those of that table, while D and trimming were read from the DNA. The sample contains more than 65,000 clones, 75% to 85% of which appear only once.

The receptor was derived from a woman in her fifties or sixties with acute or convalescent COVID-19. Sequenced material: peripheral blood. The V gene is TRBV3-1 (or the pseudogene TRBV3-2), the J gene TRBJ1-6; D call uncertain. The CDR3 region is CASSQSSESPLHF. The DNA of the CDR3 is TGTGCCAGCAGCCAAAGTAGTGAGTCACCCCTCCACTTT.